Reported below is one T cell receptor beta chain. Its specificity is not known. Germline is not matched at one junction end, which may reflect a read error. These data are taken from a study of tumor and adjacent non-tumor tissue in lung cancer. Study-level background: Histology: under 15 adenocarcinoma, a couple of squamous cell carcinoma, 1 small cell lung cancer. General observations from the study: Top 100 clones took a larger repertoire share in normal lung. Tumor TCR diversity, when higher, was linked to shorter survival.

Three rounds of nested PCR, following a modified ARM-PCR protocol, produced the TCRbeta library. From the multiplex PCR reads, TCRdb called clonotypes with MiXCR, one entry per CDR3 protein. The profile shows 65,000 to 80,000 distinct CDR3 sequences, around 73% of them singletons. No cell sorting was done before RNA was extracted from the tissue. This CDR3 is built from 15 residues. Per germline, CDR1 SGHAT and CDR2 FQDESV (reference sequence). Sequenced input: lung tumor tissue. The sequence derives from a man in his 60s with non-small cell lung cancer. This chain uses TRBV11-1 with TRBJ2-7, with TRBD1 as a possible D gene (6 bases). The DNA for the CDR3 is TGTGCCTGCAGCTTAGACCAAGGGGGTCGCTACGAGCAGTACTTC. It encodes CACSLDQGGRYEQYF.